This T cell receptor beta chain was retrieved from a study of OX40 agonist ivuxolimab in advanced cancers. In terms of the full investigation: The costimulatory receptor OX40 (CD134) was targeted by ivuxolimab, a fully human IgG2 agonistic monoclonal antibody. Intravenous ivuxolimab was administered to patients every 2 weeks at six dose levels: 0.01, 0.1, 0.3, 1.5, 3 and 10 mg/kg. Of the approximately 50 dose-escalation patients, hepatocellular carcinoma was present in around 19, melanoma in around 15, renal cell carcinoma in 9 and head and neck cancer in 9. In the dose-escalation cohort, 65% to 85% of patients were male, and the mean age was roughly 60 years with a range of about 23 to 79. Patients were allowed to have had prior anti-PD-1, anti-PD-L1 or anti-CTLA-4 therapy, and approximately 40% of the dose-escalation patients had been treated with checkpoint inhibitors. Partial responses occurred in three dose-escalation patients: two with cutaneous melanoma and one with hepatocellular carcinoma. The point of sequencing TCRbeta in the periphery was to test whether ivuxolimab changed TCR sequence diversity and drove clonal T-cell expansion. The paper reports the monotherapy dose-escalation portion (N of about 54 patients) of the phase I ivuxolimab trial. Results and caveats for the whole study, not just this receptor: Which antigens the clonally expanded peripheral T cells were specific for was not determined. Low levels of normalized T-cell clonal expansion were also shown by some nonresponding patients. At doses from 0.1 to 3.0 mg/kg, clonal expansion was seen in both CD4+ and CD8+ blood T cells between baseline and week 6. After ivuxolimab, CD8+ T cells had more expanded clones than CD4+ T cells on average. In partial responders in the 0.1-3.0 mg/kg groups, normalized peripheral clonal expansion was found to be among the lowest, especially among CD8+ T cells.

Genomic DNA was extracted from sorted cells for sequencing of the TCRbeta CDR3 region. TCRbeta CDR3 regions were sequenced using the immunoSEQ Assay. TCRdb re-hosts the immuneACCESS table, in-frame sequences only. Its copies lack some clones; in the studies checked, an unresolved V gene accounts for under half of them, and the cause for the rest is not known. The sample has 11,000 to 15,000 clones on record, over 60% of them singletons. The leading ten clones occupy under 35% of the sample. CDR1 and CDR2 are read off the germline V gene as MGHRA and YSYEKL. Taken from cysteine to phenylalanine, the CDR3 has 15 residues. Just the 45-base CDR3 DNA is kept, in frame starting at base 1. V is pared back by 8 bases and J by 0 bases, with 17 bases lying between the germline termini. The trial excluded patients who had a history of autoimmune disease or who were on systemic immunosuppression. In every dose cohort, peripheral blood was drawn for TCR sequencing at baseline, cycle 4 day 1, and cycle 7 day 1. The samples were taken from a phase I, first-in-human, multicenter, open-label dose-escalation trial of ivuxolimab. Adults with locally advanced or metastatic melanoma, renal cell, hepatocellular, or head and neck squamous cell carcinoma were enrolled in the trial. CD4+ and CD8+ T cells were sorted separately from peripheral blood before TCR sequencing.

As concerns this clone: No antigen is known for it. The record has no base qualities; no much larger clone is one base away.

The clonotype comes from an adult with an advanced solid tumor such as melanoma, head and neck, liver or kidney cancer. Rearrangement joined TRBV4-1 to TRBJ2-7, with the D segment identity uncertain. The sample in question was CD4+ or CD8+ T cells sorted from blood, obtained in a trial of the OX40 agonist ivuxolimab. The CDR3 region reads CASERTGSGSYEQYF. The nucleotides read TGCGCCAGCGAGAGGACGGGTTCTGGCTCCTACGAGCAGTACTTC.